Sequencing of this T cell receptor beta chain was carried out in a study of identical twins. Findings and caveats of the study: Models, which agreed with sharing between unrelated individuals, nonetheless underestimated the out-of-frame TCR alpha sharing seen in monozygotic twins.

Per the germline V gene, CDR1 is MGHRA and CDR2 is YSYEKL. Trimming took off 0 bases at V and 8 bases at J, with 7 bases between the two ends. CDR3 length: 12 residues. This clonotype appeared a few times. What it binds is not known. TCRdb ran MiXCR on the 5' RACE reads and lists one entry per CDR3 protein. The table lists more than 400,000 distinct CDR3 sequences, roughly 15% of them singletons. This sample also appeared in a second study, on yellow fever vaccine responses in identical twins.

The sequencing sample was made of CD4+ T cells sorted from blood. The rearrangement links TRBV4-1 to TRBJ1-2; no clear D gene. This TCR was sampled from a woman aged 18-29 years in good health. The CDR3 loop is CASSQEFYGYTF. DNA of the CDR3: TGCGCCAGCAGCCAAGAGTTTTACGGCTACACCTTC.